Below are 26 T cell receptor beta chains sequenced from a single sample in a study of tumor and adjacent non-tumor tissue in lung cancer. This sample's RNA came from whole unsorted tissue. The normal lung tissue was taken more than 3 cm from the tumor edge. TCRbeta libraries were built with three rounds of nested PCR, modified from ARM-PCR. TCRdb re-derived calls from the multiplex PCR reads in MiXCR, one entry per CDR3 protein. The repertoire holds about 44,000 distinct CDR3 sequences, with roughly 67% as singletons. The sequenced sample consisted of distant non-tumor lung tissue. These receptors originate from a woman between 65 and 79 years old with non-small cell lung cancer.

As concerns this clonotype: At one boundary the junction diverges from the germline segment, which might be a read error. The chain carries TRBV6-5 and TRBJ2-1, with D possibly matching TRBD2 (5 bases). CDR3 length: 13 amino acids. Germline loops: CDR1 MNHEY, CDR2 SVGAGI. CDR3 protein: CATSYSNTGGQLF. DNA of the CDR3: TGTGCCACTAGTTACTCGAACACCGGCGGGCAGTTATTC.

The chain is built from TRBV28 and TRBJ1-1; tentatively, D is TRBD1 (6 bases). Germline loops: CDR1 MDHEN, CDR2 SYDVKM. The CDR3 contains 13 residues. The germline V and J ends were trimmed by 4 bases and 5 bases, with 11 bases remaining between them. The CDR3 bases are TGTGCCAGCAGTTCGTCGGACAGAACTGAAGCTTTCTTT. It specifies CASSSSDRTEAFF.

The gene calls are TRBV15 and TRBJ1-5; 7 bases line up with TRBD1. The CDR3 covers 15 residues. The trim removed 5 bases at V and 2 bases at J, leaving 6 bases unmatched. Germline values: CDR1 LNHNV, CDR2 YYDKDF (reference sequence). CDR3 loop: CATSHGQDGNQPQHF. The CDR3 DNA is TGTGCCACCAGCCACGGACAGGATGGCAATCAGCCCCAGCATTTT.

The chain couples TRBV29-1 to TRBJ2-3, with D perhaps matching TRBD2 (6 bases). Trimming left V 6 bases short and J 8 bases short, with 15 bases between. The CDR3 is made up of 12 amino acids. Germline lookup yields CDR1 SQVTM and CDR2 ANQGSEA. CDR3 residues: CSVGLSACTQYF. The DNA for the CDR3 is TGCAGCGTGGGACTCAGCGCATGTACGCAGTATTTT.

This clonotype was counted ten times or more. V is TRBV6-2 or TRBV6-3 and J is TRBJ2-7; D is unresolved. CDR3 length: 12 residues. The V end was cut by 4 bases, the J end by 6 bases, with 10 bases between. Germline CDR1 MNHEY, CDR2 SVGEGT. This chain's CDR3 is CASSSWVVEQYF. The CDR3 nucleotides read TGTGCCAGCAGTTCGTGGGTTGTCGAGCAGTACTTC.

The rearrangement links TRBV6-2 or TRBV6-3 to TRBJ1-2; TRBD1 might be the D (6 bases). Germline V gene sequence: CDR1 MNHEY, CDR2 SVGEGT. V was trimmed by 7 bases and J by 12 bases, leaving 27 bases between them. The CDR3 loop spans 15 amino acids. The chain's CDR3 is CASNDSGDENYGHTF. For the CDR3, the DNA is TGTGCCAGCAACGACTCAGGGGACGAAAACTATGGTCACACCTTC.

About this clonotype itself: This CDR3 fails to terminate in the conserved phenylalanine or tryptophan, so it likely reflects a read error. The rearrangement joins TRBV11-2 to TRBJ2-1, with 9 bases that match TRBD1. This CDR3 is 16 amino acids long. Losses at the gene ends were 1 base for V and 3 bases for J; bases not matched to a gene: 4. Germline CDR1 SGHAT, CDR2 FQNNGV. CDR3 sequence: CASSLVWTGVYNEQFS. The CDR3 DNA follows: TGTGCCAGCAGCTTAGTTTGGACAGGGGTCTACAATGAGCAGTTCTCC.

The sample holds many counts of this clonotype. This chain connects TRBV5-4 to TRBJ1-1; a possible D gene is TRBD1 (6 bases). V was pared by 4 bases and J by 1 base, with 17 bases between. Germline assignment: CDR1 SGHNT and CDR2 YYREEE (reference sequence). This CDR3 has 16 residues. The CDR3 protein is CASSPGGLQKNTEAFF. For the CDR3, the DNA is TGTGCCAGCAGCCCCGGGGGGCTACAGAAGAACACTGAAGCTTTCTTT.

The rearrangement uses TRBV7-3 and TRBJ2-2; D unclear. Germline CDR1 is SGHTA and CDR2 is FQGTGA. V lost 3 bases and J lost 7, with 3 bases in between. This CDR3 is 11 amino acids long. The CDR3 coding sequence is TGTGCCAGCAGCTTTGGCGGGGAGCTGTTTTTT. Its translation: CASSFGGELFF. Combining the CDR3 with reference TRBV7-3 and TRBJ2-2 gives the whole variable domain GAGVSQTPSNKVTEKGKYVELRCDPISGHTALYWYRQSLGQGPEFLIYFQGTGAADDSGLPNDRFFAVRPEGSVSTLKIQRTERGDSAVYLCASSFGGELFFGEGSRLTVL.

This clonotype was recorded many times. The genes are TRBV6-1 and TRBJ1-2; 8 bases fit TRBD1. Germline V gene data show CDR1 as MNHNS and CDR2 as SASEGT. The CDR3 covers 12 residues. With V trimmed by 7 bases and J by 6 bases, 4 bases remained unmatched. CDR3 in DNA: TGTGCCAGCACCCGACAGGGGAATGGCTACACCTTC. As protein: CASTRQGNGYTF.

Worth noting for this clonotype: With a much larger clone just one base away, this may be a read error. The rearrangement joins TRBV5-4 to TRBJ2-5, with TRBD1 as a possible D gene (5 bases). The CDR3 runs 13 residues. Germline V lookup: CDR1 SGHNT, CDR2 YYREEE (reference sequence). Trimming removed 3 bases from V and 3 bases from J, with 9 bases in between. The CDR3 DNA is TGTGCCAGCAGCTCCGACAGAGAAGAGACCCAGTACTTC. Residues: CASSSDREETQYF.

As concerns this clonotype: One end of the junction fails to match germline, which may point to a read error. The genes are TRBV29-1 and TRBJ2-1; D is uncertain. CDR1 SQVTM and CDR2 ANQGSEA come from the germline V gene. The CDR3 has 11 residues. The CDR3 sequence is CSVGPWYEQFF. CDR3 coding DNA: TGCAGCGTTGGCCCATGGTATGAGCAATTCTTC.

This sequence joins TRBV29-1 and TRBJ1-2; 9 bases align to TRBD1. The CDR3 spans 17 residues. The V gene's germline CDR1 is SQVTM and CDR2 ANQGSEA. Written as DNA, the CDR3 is TGCAGTGTTCAACAAGACGCCTCGGGACAGGGAACCTATGGCTACACCTTC. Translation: CSVQQDASGQGTYGYTF.

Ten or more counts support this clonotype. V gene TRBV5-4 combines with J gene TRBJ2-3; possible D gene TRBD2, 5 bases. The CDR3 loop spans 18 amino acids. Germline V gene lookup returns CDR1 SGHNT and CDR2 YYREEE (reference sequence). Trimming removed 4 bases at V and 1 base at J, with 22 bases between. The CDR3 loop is CASSHDNWREGGTDTQYF. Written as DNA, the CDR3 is TGTGCCAGCAGCCACGATAATTGGAGAGAGGGTGGCACAGATACGCAGTATTTT.

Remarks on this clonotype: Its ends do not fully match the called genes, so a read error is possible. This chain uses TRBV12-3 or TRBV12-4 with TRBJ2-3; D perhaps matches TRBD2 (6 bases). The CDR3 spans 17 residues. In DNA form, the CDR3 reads TGTGCCAGCAGTCTAGCGCCCTATATCTCTGGCACAGATACGCAGTATTTT. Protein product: CASSLAPYISGTDTQYF.

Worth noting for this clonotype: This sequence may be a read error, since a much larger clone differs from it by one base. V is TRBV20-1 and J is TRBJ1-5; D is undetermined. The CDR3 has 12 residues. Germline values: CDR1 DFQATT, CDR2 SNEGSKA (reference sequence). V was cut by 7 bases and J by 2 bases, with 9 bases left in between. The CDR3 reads CSVGCRNQPQHF. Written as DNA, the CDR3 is TGCAGTGTGGGTTGTCGCAATCAGCCCCAGCATTTT.

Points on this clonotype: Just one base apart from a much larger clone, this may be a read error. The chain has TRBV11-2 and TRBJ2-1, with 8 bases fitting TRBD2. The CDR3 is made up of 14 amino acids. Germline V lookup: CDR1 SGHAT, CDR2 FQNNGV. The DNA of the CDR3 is TGTGCCAGCAGCCTCACTAGCGGAGCGAATGAGCGGTTCTTC. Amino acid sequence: CASSLTSGANERFF.

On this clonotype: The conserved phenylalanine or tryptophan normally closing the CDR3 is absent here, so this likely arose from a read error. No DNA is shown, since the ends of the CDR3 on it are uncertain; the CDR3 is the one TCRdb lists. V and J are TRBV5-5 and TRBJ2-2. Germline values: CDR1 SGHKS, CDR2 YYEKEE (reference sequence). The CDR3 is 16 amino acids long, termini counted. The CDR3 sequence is CVSSLAKWAATGELFL.

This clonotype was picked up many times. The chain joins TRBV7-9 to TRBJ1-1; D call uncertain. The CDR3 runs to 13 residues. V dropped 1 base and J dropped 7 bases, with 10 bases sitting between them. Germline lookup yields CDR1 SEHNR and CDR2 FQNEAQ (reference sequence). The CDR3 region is CASSLGMASEAFF. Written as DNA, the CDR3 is TGTGCCAGCAGCTTAGGAATGGCCAGTGAAGCTTTCTTT.

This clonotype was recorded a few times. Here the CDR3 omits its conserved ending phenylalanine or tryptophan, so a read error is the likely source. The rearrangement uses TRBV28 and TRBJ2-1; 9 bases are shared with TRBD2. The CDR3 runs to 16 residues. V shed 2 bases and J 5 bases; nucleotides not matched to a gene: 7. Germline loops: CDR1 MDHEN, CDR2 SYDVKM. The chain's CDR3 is CASSLPTSGADNEQFL. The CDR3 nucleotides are TGTGCCAGCAGTTTACCGACTAGCGGAGCCGACAATGAGCAGTTCCTC.

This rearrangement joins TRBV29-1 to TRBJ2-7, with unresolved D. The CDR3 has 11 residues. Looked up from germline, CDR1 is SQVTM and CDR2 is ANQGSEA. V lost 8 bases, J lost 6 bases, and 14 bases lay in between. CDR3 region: CSILDPSEQYF. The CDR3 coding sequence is TGCAGCATATTGGACCCGAGCGAGCAGTACTTC.

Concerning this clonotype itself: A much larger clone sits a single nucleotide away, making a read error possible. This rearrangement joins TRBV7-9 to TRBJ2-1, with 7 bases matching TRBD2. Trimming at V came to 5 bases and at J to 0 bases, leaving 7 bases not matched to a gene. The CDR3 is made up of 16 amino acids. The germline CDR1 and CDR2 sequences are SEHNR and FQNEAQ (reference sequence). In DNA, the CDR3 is TGTGCCAGCAGCGGTTCGGGGGGATACTCCTACAATGAGCAGTTCTTC. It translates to CASSGSGGYSYNEQFF. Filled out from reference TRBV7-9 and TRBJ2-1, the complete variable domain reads DTGVSQNPRHKITKRGQNVTFRCDPISEHNRLYWYRQTLGQGPEFLTYFQNEAQLEKSRLLSDRFSAERPKGSFSTLEIQRTEQGDSAMYLCASSGSGGYSYNEQFFGPGTRLTVL.

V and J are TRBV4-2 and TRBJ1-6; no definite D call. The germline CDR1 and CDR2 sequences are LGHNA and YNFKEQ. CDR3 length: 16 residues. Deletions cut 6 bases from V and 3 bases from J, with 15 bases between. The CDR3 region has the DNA TGTGCCAGCAGTCGCAGACCGAGCAGCTATAATTCACCCCTCCACTTT. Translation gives CASSRRPSSYNSPLHF.

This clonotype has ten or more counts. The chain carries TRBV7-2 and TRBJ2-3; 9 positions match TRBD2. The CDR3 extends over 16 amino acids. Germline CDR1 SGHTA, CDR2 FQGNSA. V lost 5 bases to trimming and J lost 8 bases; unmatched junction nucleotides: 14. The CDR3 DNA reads TGTGCCAGCAGCCCTCCCCGGCGGGAGGGCCGTTTTACGCAGTATTTT. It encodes CASSPPRREGRFTQYF.

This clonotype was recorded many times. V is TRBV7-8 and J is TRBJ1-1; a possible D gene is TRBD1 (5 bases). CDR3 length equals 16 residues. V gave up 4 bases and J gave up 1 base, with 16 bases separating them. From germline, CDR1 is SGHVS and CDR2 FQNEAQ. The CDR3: CASSSTWGGGNTEAFF. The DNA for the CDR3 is TGTGCCAGCAGCTCAACGTGGGGGGGTGGGAACACTGAAGCTTTCTTT.

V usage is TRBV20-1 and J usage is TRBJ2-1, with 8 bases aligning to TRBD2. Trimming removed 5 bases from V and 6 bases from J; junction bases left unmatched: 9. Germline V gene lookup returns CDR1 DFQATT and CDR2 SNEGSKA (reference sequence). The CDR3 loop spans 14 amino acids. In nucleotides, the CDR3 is TGCAGTGCTCCACGGAGGACTAGCAGCAATGAGCAGTTCTTC. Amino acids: CSAPRRTSSNEQFF.